This record looks at one T cell receptor (beta chain) sequence and its context. The antigen is undetermined. The data belong to a study of human T cells and chemical hapten exposure. The overall study: DPC at 0.01% went onto the upper back in patch tests, read at 6 days. Study-wide points: Unchanged with DPC sensitization were TCRs above 1 in 1000 frequency.

Original processing methods: Ranging from roughly 23,224 to 750,000, TCR counts per sample had a median value of around 100,000. Using its own MiXCR run on the RACE reads, TCRdb lists one record per CDR3 protein. What appears here as the V and J calls and clone size reflects TCRdb's work, not the paper's. The repertoire holds 82,000 or so distinct CDR3 sequences, 10% to 15% seen once, with around 5.8% in the top ten. Described time point: patch test 3, about 24 weeks after DPC sensitization. Treatment meaning: therapeutic diphenylcyclopropenone sensitization with weekly scalp DPC. Alopecia patients, 18 to 70 years old and DPC-suitable, served as donors. CDR1 LGHDT and CDR2 YNNKEL come from the germline V gene (reference sequence). The CDR3 consists of 14 residues. Trimming at V came to 2 bases and at J to 10 bases, leaving 9 bases not matched to a gene.

This chain connects TRBV3-1 to TRBJ2-3; 7 positions agree with TRBD2. This TCR was sampled from a woman aged 50 to 60 with alopecia areata. Some clones in this sample may be carry-over from other donors' samples. This specimen consisted of whole blood, obtained in connection with sensitization to the hapten diphenylcyclopropenone (DPC). The CDR3 region is CASSQQIGAGAQYF. As DNA, the CDR3 is TGTGCCAGCAGCCAACAGATAGGGGCGGGGGCGCAGTATTTT.